A single sample gave rise to the 29 T cell receptor beta chains below, sequenced in a study of blood T cell repertoires in COVID-19. Some clones are missing from TCRdb's copy, which holds only in-frame ones; the method was immunoSEQ multiplex PCR. This sample has 150,000 to 170,000 clones, with about 81% found just once. Specimen: PBMCs or T cells enriched from blood (not recorded which). These receptors all stem from a man in his fifties who had recovered from COVID-19.

The chain has TRBV9 and TRBJ1-6; D unresolved. The CDR3 contains 17 residues. V shed 7 bases and J shed 0 bases, with 17 bases lying between them. Per germline, CDR1 SGDLS and CDR2 YYNGEE. The CDR3, as DNA: TGTGCCAGCTCCCCAGAGGGCAGGCTCTCCTATAATTCACCCCTCCACTTT. Residues: CASSPEGRLSYNSPLHF.

V and J are TRBV12-3 or TRBV12-4 and TRBJ1-2; D may be TRBD1 (5 bases). This CDR3 has 12 residues. V lost 7 bases and J lost 12, with 18 bases in between. CDR3 sequence reads: CASTNTQDQHTF. CDR3 bases: TGTGCCAGCACCAATACACAGGATCAACACACCTTC.

This rearrangement joins TRBV6-5 to TRBJ1-1, with D unclear. The CDR3 spans 11 residues. With 6 bases removed from V and 6 bases from J, the gap between germline ends came to 8 bases. Germline V CDR1 and CDR2: MNHEY, SVGAGI. CDR3 sequence reads: CASRYPAEAFF. The CDR3 bases are TGTGCCAGCAGGTATCCAGCTGAAGCTTTCTTT.

This sequence joins TRBV7-9 and TRBJ2-7; 8 nucleotides align to TRBD1. The CDR3 spans 15 residues. Trimming at V came to 5 bases and at J to 2 bases, leaving 8 bases not matched to a gene. Germline loops: CDR1 SEHNR, CDR2 FQNEAQ (reference sequence). CDR3 amino acids: CASSLTGDDTYEQYF. CDR3 coding DNA: TGTGCCAGCAGCCTGACAGGGGACGATACCTACGAGCAGTACTTC.

The rearrangement joins TRBV18 to TRBJ2-2; no clear D. Germline V gene sequence: CDR1 KGHSH, CDR2 LQKENI. The V and J ends lost 3 bases and 1 base respectively, with 3 bases between them. This CDR3 is 13 amino acids long. The CDR3 coding sequence is TGTGCCAGCTCACCCAGGAACACCGGGGAGCTGTTTTTT. Its protein product is CASSPRNTGELFF.

This chain joins TRBV30 and TRBJ2-7; 7 bases match TRBD1. The CDR3 has 13 amino acids. V dropped 3 bases and J dropped 7; count of bases not matched to a gene: 9. In germline, CDR1 is GTSNPN, CDR2 SVGIG (reference sequence). This CDR3 reads CAWSKGRGWEQYF. CDR3 nucleotide sequence: TGTGCCTGGAGCAAGGGCAGGGGGTGGGAGCAGTACTTC.

The rearrangement uses TRBV7-9 and TRBJ1-6; the D is unclear. Germline assignment: CDR1 SEHNR and CDR2 FQNEAQ (reference sequence). V was trimmed by 0 bases and J by 10 bases, leaving 4 bases between them. The length of the CDR3 is 12 residues. The chain's CDR3 is CASSLAQSPLHF. In DNA form, the CDR3 reads TGTGCCAGCAGCTTAGCCCAGTCACCCCTCCACTTT.

This clone was picked up one time. The rearrangement uses TRBV11-2 and TRBJ2-3; 9 nucleotides line up with TRBD1. Germline CDR1 reads SGHAT; CDR2 reads FQNNGV. V was clipped by 5 bases and J by 4 bases; unmatched bases: 10. There are 16 residues in the CDR3. The CDR3 DNA reads as TGTGCCAGCAGCGTAGCTGGGACAGGGAGGGCAGATACGCAGTATTTT. It translates to CASSVAGTGRADTQYF. The whole variable domain, remainder taken from reference TRBV11-2 and TRBJ2-3, is EAGVAQSPRYKIIEKRQSVAFWCNPISGHATLYWYQQILGQGPKLLIQFQNNGVVDDSQLPKDRFSAERLKGVDSTLKIQPAKLEDSAVYLCASSVAGTGRADTQYFGPGTRLTVL.

This chain links TRBV4-1 with TRBJ1-1, with D perhaps matching TRBD1 (5 bases). Between the trimmed V and J ends, which lost 5 bases and 1 base, there was a span of 14 bases. The CDR3 is 15 residues long. Germline V gene data show CDR1 as MGHRA and CDR2 as YSYEKL. The CDR3 DNA reads TGCGCCAGCAGCAACCGACTTCAGGGGAACACTGAAGCTTTCTTT. Translated, it gives CASSNRLQGNTEAFF.

This chain uses TRBV5-8 with TRBJ1-2, with D possibly being TRBD1 (6 bases). This CDR3 has 15 residues. V dropped 4 bases and J dropped 3 bases, with 16 bases sitting between them. Germline CDR1 is SGHTS and CDR2 is YDEGEE. In DNA, the CDR3 is TGTGCCAGCAGCCTCGGGGGGCAGGGTTACTATGGCTACACCTTC. Translation: CASSLGGQGYYGYTF. Full variable domain (outside the CDR3, taken from reference TRBV5-8 and TRBJ1-2): EAGVTQSPTHLIKTRGQQATLRCSPISGHTSVYWYQQALGLGLQFLLWYDEGEERNRGNFPPRFSGRQFPNYSSELNVNALELEDSALYLCASSLGGQGYYGYTFGSGTRLTVV.

This clone is a singleton in its sample. The chain combines TRBV4-1 with TRBJ1-5; TRBD1 is a possible D gene (6 bases). This CDR3 comprises 14 residues. Germline V CDR1 and CDR2: MGHRA, YSYEKL. V shed 0 bases and J shed 6 bases, with 9 bases lying between them. This chain's CDR3 is CASSQERGSQPQHF. As DNA, the CDR3 is TGCGCCAGCAGCCAAGAAAGGGGGAGTCAGCCCCAGCATTTT.

This chain links TRBV30 with TRBJ2-7; a weak D match, TRBD1 (6 bases). This CDR3 is 12 amino acids long. The germline V gene has CDR1 GTSNPN and CDR2 SVGIG (reference sequence). The V end was cut by 5 bases, the J end by 8 bases, with 16 bases between. The CDR3 bases are TGTGCCTGGGGACCCTCGGACAGTAAGCAGTACTTC. Translated: CAWGPSDSKQYF. The full variable domain, completed using reference TRBV30 and TRBJ2-7, is SQTIHQWPATLVQPVGSPLSLECTVEGTSNPNLYWYRQAAGRGLQLLFYSVGIGQISSEVPQNLSASRPQDRQFILSSKKLLLSDSGFYLCAWGPSDSKQYFGPGTRLTVT.

J is TRBJ1-5 and V is TRBV2; a possible D gene is TRBD1 (6 bases). The CDR3 loop spans 14 amino acids. Between the trimmed V and J ends, which lost 3 bases and 3 bases, there was a span of 9 bases. Per germline, CDR1 SNHLY and CDR2 FYNNEI. This CDR3 reads CASSDRGNNQPQHF. The CDR3 nucleotides read TGTGCCAGCAGTGACAGGGGTAACAATCAGCCCCAGCATTTT.

The rearrangement uses TRBV5-1 and TRBJ2-1, with TRBD1 matching over 8 bases. Germline loops: CDR1 SGHRS, CDR2 YFSETQ. This CDR3 is 15 amino acids long. V was pared by 5 bases and J by 6 bases, with 10 bases of the junction left unmatched. CDR3 sequence reads: CASRRTSDRVNEQFF. The CDR3 coding sequence is TGCGCCAGCAGACGTACTTCGGACAGGGTCAATGAGCAGTTCTTC. The whole variable domain, remainder taken from reference TRBV5-1 and TRBJ2-1, is KAGVTQTPRYLIKTRGQQVTLSCSPISGHRSVSWYQQTPGQGLQFLFEYFSETQRNKGNFPGRFSGRQFSNSRSEMNVSTLELGDSALYLCASRRTSDRVNEQFFGPGTRLTVL.

This clone appeared many times. J is TRBJ1-2 and V is TRBV6-5; D ambiguous. Between the trimmed V and J ends, which lost 6 bases and 5 bases, there was a span of 16 bases. Germline values: CDR1 MNHEY, CDR2 SVGAGI. The CDR3 consists of 14 residues. The CDR3 coding sequence is TGTGCCAGCAGCCTGGACTGGAAGGTATATGGCTACACCTTC. It specifies CASSLDWKVYGYTF.

The CDR3 nucleotides are TGTGCCAGCAGTCCCGGATCCGCAGGGGGCGGGGAGCTGTTTTTT. It translates to CASSPGSAGGGELFF. The rearrangement joins TRBV6-2 or TRBV6-3 to TRBJ2-2; 7 bases align to TRBD1. The germline V gene has CDR1 MNHEY and CDR2 SVGEGT. V shed 5 bases and J 7 bases; nucleotides not matched to a gene: 10. This CDR3 is 15 amino acids long.

The chain employs TRBV7-2 and TRBJ2-5, with 7 positions matching TRBD1. The J segment lost 6 bases and the V segment lost 4 bases, leaving 8 bases of the junction unmatched. The CDR3 contains 14 residues. Germline V gene data show CDR1 as SGHTA and CDR2 as FQGNSA. The CDR3 here is CASSSRTGGQTQYF. In DNA, the CDR3 is TGTGCCAGCAGCTCGCGGACAGGTGGACAGACCCAGTACTTC.

The chain joins TRBV18 to TRBJ1-2, with TRBD1 matching 11 bases. Germline values: CDR1 KGHSH, CDR2 LQKENI. Trimming at V came to 2 bases and at J to 4 bases, leaving 9 bases not matched to a gene. CDR3 length: 17 residues. CDR3 sequence: CASSPFGWTGGIYGYTF. CDR3 DNA sequence: TGTGCCAGCTCACCATTCGGATGGACAGGGGGCATCTATGGCTACACCTTC.

V gene TRBV12-5 combines with J gene TRBJ1-1, with D hard to call. Trimming shortened V by 6 bases and J by 1 base, and 3 bases separated the two germline ends. The CDR3 is 11 residues long. Per germline, CDR1 LGHNT and CDR2 FRNRAP. Here the CDR3 reads CASGRNTEAFF. CDR3 in DNA: TGTGCTAGTGGGAGGAACACTGAAGCTTTCTTT.

The table lists this clone with many counts. The chain uses TRBV6-4 and TRBJ2-2; no definite D call. With 3 bases removed from V and 3 bases from J, the gap between germline ends came to 5 bases. Germline V gives CDR1 MRHNA, CDR2 SNTAGT. This CDR3 is 13 amino acids long. The CDR3 sequence is CASSDADTGELFF. CDR3 sequence (DNA): TGTGCCAGCAGTGATGCGGACACCGGGGAGCTGTTTTTT.

The chain recombines TRBV7-3 with TRBJ2-7, with 10 positions matching TRBD1. With 0 bases clipped from V and 4 bases from J, the junction kept 0 bases outside the gene matches. There are 14 residues in the CDR3. In germline, CDR1 is SGHTA, CDR2 FQGTGA. CDR3 sequence reads: CASSLTGQGYEQYF. Written as DNA, the CDR3 is TGTGCCAGCAGCTTAACGGGACAGGGGTACGAGCAGTACTTC.

This chain connects TRBV5-1 to TRBJ1-3; D gene uncertain. The CDR3 totals 16 residues. The germline V gene encodes CDR1 SGHRS and CDR2 YFSETQ. V was clipped by 0 bases and J by 0 bases, with 10 bases between them. The CDR3 protein is CASSLEIVGSGNTIYF. In DNA, the CDR3 is TGCGCCAGCAGCTTGGAAATCGTCGGCTCTGGAAACACCATATATTTT. Full variable domain (outside the CDR3, taken from reference TRBV5-1 and TRBJ1-3): KAGVTQTPRYLIKTRGQQVTLSCSPISGHRSVSWYQQTPGQGLQFLFEYFSETQRNKGNFPGRFSGRQFSNSRSEMNVSTLELGDSALYLCASSLEIVGSGNTIYFGEGSWLTVV.

This clone was seen more than once but under ten times. The genes are TRBV27 and TRBJ1-5; 8 bases match TRBD1. The ends lost 5 bases at V and 4 bases at J; junction bases unmatched: 13. Germline lookup yields CDR1 MNHEY and CDR2 SMNVEV (reference sequence). The CDR3 contains 17 residues. CDR3 region: CASSPRGPDRANQPQHF. The CDR3 DNA sequence: TGTGCCAGCAGTCCAAGAGGTCCGGACAGGGCAAATCAGCCCCAGCATTTT.

The V and J genes are TRBV10-1 and TRBJ2-5; 7 bases are shared with TRBD2. The CDR3 extends over 13 amino acids. The germline CDR1 and CDR2 sequences are WNHNN and SYGVQD (reference sequence). The trim removed 6 bases at V and 1 base at J, leaving 2 bases unmatched. CDR3 sequence (DNA): TGCGCCAGCAGGAGGACTAGCCAAGAGACCCAGTACTTC. This codes for CASRRTSQETQYF.

For the CDR3, the DNA is TGTGCCAGCAGCTTAGTTCCTAGCGGGGTGGCAGATACGCAGTATTTT. As protein: CASSLVPSGVADTQYF. The chain carries TRBV7-6 and TRBJ2-3, with TRBD2 matching 9 bases. This CDR3 spans 16 amino acids. Germline CDR1 and CDR2: SGHVS and FNYEAQ. The J segment lost 4 bases and the V segment lost 1 base, leaving 6 bases of the junction unmatched.

CDR3 in DNA: TGCGCCAGCAGCTTGGCCGGGACTAGCGGGGGGGCAGGTGAGCAGTTCTTC. Amino acids: CASSLAGTSGGAGEQFF. This chain joins TRBV5-1 and TRBJ2-1, with 16 bases that match TRBD2. CDR1 is SGHRS and CDR2 is YFSETQ in the germline V gene. The CDR3 loop spans 17 amino acids. V shed 0 bases, J shed 9 bases, and the junction held 6 bases outside the gene matches.

The genes are TRBV2 and TRBJ1-2; 9 nucleotides match TRBD1. The CDR3 contains 13 residues. Losses at the gene ends were 3 bases for V and 7 bases for J; bases not matched to a gene: 3. Per germline, CDR1 SNHLY and CDR2 FYNNEI. The CDR3 is CASSDTGGGGYTF. As DNA, the CDR3 is TGTGCCAGCAGTGATACAGGGGGCGGTGGCTACACCTTC.

CDR3 DNA sequence: TGTGCCAGCAGCCCCGCCCCAGGATCACATCAGCCCCAGCATTTT. Protein: CASSPAPGSHQPQHF. V is TRBV7-6 and J is TRBJ1-5; D is ambiguous. The V end was cut by 5 bases, the J end by 5 bases, with 16 bases between. The germline V gene has CDR1 SGHVS and CDR2 FNYEAQ. The CDR3 spans 15 residues.

The genes are TRBV19 and TRBJ2-7; D is possibly TRBD2 (5 bases). The CDR3 has 13 amino acids. V was shortened by 0 bases and J by 4 bases, with 7 bases between the two germline ends. The V gene's germline CDR1 is LNHDA and CDR2 SQIVND (reference sequence). The CDR3 loop is CASSIDRRYEQYF. Written as DNA, the CDR3 is TGTGCCAGTAGTATAGATCGGAGGTACGAGCAGTACTTC.